These T cell receptor beta chains were read from a single sample in a study of shared clonotypes between healthy human individuals. Profiling relied on immunoSEQ multiplex PCR, and the TCRdb table lists in-frame clones only, not all of them. The data show around 2.5 million clones, 90% to 95% seen once. The sample was naive CD4+ T cells from PBMCs. The receptor set was obtained from a man younger than 35 in good health. Some clones in this sample may be carry-over from other donors' samples. The CDR3 runs from the conserved cysteine through the conserved F or W. The D gene is left open where the match is weak. Clone size is stated in some rows and not others, as once, few, many or a class when expanded.

j_call d_call v_call clone_size cdr3_nt cdr3_aa
TRBJ2-3 . TRBV2 . TGTGCCAGCAGGACGACATTGGGGGCCAAAGACTCCACAGATACGCAGTATTTT CASRTTLGAKDSTDTQYF
TRBJ2-7 . TRBV19 . TGTGCCAGTAGTCAGCCGGGCCACGGAGGTGAGCAGTACTTC CASSQPGHGGEQYF
TRBJ2-7 TRBD1 TRBV11-1 once TGTGCCAGCAGCCTAGTTTGGGCAGGGGGACGGGAGCAGTACTTC CASSLVWAGGREQYF
TRBJ2-7 TRBD2 TRBV28 . TGTGCCAGCAGCTTTAGCGGGAAGCCTACCTACGAGCAGTACTTC CASSFSGKPTYEQYF
TRBJ2-2 TRBD1 TRBV4-1 . TGCGCCAGCAGATCAGGGGGATCGAACACCGGGGAGCTGTTTTTT CASRSGGSNTGELFF
TRBJ1-4 TRBD1 TRBV30 few TGTGCCTGGAAGGGGGCATCAACTAATGAAAAACTGTTTTTT CAWKGASTNEKLFF
TRBJ2-4 . TRBV15 . TGTGCCACCAGCAGAGATTTGCCCCGGGTTGGGAACATTCAGTACTTC CATSRDLPRVGNIQYF
TRBJ1-1 . TRBV7-6 . TGTGCCAGCAGCCGATCTTGGGGGGCGATGACTGAAGCTTTCTTT CASSRSWGAMTEAFF
TRBJ1-1 . TRBV7-6 . TGTGCCAGCAGCTTATATGGGCCTTCTGCTGGGGCTTTCTTT CASSLYGPSAGAFF
TRBJ2-7 . TRBV28 . TGTGCCAGCAGACCGGGACGGGGAGCCTACGAGCAGTACTTC CASRPGRGAYEQYF
TRBJ2-3 . TRBV9 . TGTGCCAGCAGCGTAGGTCTTGGCGCTGGGCAGTATTTT CASSVGLGAGQYF
TRBJ1-1 TRBD1 TRBV7-9 . TGTGCCAGCTCCCTGAGGGACAGGGGAAACACTGAAGCTTTCTTT CASSLRDRGNTEAFF
TRBJ2-3 TRBD2 TRBV18 . TGTGCCAGCTCACCCCTAGCGGGAGGAGATACGCAGTATTTT CASSPLAGGDTQYF
TRBJ2-1 . TRBV7-2 once TGTGCCAGCAGCTTATCGGGGTACAATGAGCAGTTCTTC CASSLSGYNEQFF
TRBJ1-2 TRBD1 TRBV5-8 . TGTGCCAGCAGCGTACCCGGGACAGGGGGCGCGTGGTCCGGCTACACCTTC CASSVPGTGGAWSGYTF
TRBJ1-2 TRBD1 TRBV19 . TGTGCTTCCAAGACGGGGACAGGGTATAACTATGGCTACACCTTC CASKTGTGYNYGYTF
TRBJ1-2 . TRBV28 . TGTGCCAGCGAGGGAGCCGCTAACTATGGCTACACCTTC CASEGAANYGYTF
TRBJ1-2 . TRBV11-2 . TGTGCCAGCAGCGTCGGACCGGCGGGCTATGGCTACACCTTC CASSVGPAGYGYTF
TRBJ1-5 . TRBV7-2 . TGTGCCAGCAGCTCAACATCAGGGCAGCCCCAGCATTTT CASSSTSGQPQHF
TRBJ2-7 . TRBV5-1 . TGCGCCAGCAGCTTGGCCGGAGACAGCTCCTACGAGCAGTACTTC CASSLAGDSSYEQYF
TRBJ2-2 . TRBV6-5 once TGTGCCAGCAGAATCGGGGGAGGCGGGGAGCTGTTTTTT CASRIGGGGELFF
TRBJ2-1 TRBD2 TRBV9 . TGTGCCAGCAGCCCCTCTCGCGGGAGGGCCGACAATGAGCAGTTCTTC CASSPSRGRADNEQFF
TRBJ1-1 . TRBV12-5 few TGTGCTAGTGGTTCGAGGAACACTGAAGCTTTCTTT CASGSRNTEAFF
TRBJ2-1 TRBD1 TRBV5-1 . TGCGCCAGCAGCGCTACCGGGACAGGGGGCTATGAGCAGTTCTTC CASSATGTGGYEQFF
TRBJ1-2 TRBD1 TRBV4-1 . TGCGCCAGCAGCCAAGTTGGGACAGCACCTAACTATGGCTACACCTTC CASSQVGTAPNYGYTF
TRBJ2-1 . TRBV5-4 . TGTGCCAGCAGCTTGGCCGGCGGATACTACAATGAGCAGTTCTTC CASSLAGGYYNEQFF
TRBJ1-4 . TRBV28 . TGTGCCAGCAGTCCCGCCCCCTTAGGGGAAAAACTGTTTTTT CASSPAPLGEKLFF
TRBJ1-5 . TRBV28 . TGTGCCAGCAGAGGCGGGACGGGACAGCCCCAGCATTTT CASRGGTGQPQHF
TRBJ2-7 . TRBV11-2 . TGTGCCAGCGGAGGGATCTACGAGCAGTACTTC CASGGIYEQYF
TRBJ2-7 TRBD1 TRBV19 . TGTGCCAGTAGTATGCTCCCGGGACAGCAACCTACGGAGCAGTACTTC CASSMLPGQQPTEQYF
TRBJ2-1 . TRBV25-1 once TGTGCCAGCAGTGAACCCCCCCCCGCTCTCTCCTACAATGAGCAGTTCTTC CASSEPPPALSYNEQFF
TRBJ1-4 TRBD1 TRBV18 . TGTGCCAGCTCCCAGGGGGTCCTGCAGGAAAAACTGTTTTTT CASSQGVLQEKLFF
TRBJ1-1 . TRBV29-1 . TGCAGCGTTGGGGTACAGTTCGCCTCGTGGGGGGACACTGAAGCTTTCTTT CSVGVQFASWGDTEAFF
TRBJ2-5 TRBD2 TRBV28 . TGTGCCAGCAGTTCGCCCGTAACAGCGGGAGGGCCGAAGACCCAGTACTTC CASSSPVTAGGPKTQYF
TRBJ2-7 TRBD1 TRBV9 . TGTGCCAGCAGCAGACGGGACAGGGGCTACGAGCAGTACTTC CASSRRDRGYEQYF